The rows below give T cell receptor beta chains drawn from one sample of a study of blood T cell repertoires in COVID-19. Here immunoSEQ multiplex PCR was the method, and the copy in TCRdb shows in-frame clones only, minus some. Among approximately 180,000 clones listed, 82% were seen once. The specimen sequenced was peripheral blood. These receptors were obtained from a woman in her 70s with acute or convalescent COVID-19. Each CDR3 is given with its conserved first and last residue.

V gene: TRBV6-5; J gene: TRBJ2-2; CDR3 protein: CASSWGLAGTGELFF
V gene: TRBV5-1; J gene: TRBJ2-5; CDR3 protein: CASSFFGLVGETQYF
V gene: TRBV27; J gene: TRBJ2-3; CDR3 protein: CASSFLLSGRGDTQYF
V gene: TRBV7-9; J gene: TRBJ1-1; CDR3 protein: CASSLVGTGRGPTEAFF
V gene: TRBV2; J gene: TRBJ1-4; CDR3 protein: CASSEGQIPNEKLFF
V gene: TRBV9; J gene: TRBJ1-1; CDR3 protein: CASSRTGKDTEAFF
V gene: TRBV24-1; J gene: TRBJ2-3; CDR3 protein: CATKGETDTQYF
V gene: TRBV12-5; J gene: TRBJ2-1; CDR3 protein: CASGRTSAYNEQFF
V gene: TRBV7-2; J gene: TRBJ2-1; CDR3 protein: CASSLAPTSGRLVYNSYNEQFF
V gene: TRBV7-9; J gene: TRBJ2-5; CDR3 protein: CASSYPGPQYF
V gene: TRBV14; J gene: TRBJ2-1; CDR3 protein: CASSQAPVRSYNEQFF
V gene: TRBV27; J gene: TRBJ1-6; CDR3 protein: CASSPRDRPDNSPLHF
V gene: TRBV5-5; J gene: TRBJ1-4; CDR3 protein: CASSGQGAGEKLFF
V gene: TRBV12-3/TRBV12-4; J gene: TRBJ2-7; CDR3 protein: CASSFDGGYEQYF
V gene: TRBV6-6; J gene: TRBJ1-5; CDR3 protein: CASSYQGTGSQPQHF
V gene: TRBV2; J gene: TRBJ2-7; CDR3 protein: CASSEAGVEQYF
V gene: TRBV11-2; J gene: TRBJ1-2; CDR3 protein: CASSPGDWPDYGYTF
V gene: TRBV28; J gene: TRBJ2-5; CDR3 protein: CASSPGGRETQYF
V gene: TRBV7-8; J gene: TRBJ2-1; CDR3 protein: CASRREVDEQFF
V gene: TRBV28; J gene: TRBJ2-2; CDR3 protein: CASSFWGSGSFFGTGELFF
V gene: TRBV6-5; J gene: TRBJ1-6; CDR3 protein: CASSGQIINSPLHF
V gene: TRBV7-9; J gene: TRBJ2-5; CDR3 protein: CASSLLYGRQETQYF
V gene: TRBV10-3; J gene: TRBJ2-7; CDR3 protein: CAISEWGQGISYEQYF
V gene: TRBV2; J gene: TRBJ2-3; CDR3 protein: CASSDSGGDTQYF
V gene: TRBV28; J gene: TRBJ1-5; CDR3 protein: CASSLLLSNQPQHF
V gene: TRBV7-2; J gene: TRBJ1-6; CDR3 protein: CASSSQSRGLRSPLHF
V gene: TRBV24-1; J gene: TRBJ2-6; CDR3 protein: CATSEQAISGANVLTF
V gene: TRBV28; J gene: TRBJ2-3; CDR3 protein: CASTRWAGGSDTQYF
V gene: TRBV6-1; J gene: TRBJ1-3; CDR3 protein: CASSERSSQATSGNTIYF
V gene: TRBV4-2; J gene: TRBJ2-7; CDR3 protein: CASSQDQSGGSYEQYF
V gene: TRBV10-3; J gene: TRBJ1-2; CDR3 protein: CAISPGQGDGYTF
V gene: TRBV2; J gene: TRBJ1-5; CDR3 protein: CASSGAYSNQPQHF
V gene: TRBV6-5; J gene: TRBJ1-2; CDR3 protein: CASSSTHPQDWGYTF
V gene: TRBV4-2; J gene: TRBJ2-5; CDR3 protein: CASSQGGALETQYF